This T cell receptor beta chain is from a study of early T cells in non-severe SARS-CoV-2 infection. Overall study: From unsorted whole blood, bulk RNA was sequenced, and the chains remained unpaired.

This CDR3 has 12 residues. Trimming pared 4 bases from V and 8 bases from J, leaving 12 bases between. Germline V lookup: CDR1 DFQATT, CDR2 SNEGSKA (reference sequence). Findings and caveats of the study: VDJdb matching, biased toward anti-spike CD8 responses, missed private and CD4 specificities.

As regards this clonotype: Its antigen is not known.

Researchers tagged individual cDNA molecules with unique molecular identifiers. TCRdb called the 5' RACE reads again in MiXCR, with one record for every CDR3 protein. The top ten clones hold 1.3% of a sample with tens of thousands of distinct CDR3 sequences, around 12% of them seen once. The origin of this receptor is an adult who was a healthcare worker with PCR-confirmed SARS-CoV-2 infection or an uninfected control (not recorded which). The sample taken for sequencing was whole blood. The chain employs TRBV20-1 and TRBJ2-4; D is unresolved. The CDR3 region has the DNA TGCAGTGCTAACAAGGGTTCTGACATTCAGTACTTC. It translates to CSANKGSDIQYF.